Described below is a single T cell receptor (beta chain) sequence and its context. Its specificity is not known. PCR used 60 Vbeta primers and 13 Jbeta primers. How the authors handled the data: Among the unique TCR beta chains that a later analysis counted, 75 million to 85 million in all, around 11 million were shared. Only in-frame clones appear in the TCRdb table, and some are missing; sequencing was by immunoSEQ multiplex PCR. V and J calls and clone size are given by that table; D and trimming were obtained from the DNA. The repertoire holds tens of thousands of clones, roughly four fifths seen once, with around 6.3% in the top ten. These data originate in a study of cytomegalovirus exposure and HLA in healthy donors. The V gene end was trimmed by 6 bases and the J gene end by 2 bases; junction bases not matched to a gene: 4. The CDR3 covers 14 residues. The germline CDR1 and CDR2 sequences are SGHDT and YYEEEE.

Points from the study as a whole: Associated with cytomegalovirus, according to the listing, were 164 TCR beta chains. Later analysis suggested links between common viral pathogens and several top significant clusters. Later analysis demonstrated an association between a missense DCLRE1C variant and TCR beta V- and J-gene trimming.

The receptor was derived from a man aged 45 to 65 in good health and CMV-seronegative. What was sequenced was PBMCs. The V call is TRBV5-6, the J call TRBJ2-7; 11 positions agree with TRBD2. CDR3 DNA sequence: TGTGCCAGCATGCTAGCGGGGGGCACCTACGAGCAGTACTTC. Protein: CASMLAGGTYEQYF.